The 27 T cell receptor beta chains given below trace back to one sample, sequenced in a study of regulatory T cells in long-lasting Graves disease. Arm-PCR of CDR3 regions and iRepertoire HTBI primers were the basis on which TCR beta libraries were built. TCRdb itself ran the multiplex PCR reads through MiXCR, one entry per CDR3 protein. The sample gives a few hundred thousand distinct CDR3 sequences, 13% of which show up once; roughly a tenth is in the top ten. The time point: newly diagnosed GD, antithyroid drugs for less than 3 months. The TCR library was prepared using RNA isolated from PBMCs. Separately, the same data were catalogued under a study of T cells in Graves' hyperthyroidism and ophthalmopathy.

Sequencing used peripheral blood mononuclear cells (PBMCs), obtained at new diagnosis, from a patient treated with antithyroid drugs. These receptors were obtained from a young man with Graves disease.

In this sample, this clonotype turned up many times. The rearrangement links TRBV19 to TRBJ1-1; D is ambiguous. Germline loops: CDR1 LNHDA, CDR2 SQIVND (reference sequence). CDR3 length: 14 amino acids. Trimming pared 11 bases from V and 1 base from J, leaving 17 bases between. The CDR3 loop is CAHRALTSNTEAFF. The CDR3 region has the DNA TGTGCCCATCGGGCCTTAACCTCGAACACTGAAGCTTTCTTT. Using reference TRBV19 and TRBJ1-1 for the parts outside the CDR3, the full variable domain is DGGITQSPKYLFRKEGQNVTLSCEQNLNHDAMYWYRQDPGQGLRLIYYSQIVNDFQKGDIAEGYSVSREKKESFPLTVTSAQKNPTAFYLCAHRALTSNTEAFFGQGTRLTVV.

This clonotype was counted a few times. V gene TRBV2 combines with J gene TRBJ1-2; 7 bases align to TRBD1. The CDR3 is 13 amino acids. Germline CDR1 and CDR2: SNHLY and FYNNEI. Trimming removed 8 bases from V and 8 bases from J; junction bases left unmatched: 11. DNA of the CDR3: TGTGCCAGCCGACGGGACAGAAATGAGGGCTACACCTTC. It codes for CASRRDRNEGYTF.

At least ten counts were recorded for this clonotype. The chain has TRBV5-1 and TRBJ2-1; perhaps TRBD2 as D (5 bases). The CDR3 is made up of 13 amino acids. From germline, CDR1 is SGHRS and CDR2 YFSETQ. V lost 6 bases to trimming and J lost 7 bases, with 14 bases between them. The CDR3 here is CASTPNSGNEQFF. CDR3 sequence (DNA): TGCGCCAGCACTCCGAATTCGGGGAATGAGCAGTTCTTC.

There are many counts of this clonotype. V gene TRBV7-6 combines with J gene TRBJ2-7; D possibly corresponds to TRBD1 (5 bases). Trimming removed 1 base from V and 0 bases from J, with 16 bases in between. This CDR3 has 17 amino acids. Germline CDR1 SGHVS, CDR2 FNYEAQ. CDR3 in amino acids: CASSLGPPQEPSYEQYF. CDR3 sequence (DNA): TGTGCCAGCAGCTTAGGGCCCCCACAGGAGCCCTCCTACGAGCAGTACTTC.

This clonotype was picked up many times. The V call is TRBV27, the J call TRBJ2-5, with D uncertain. CDR1 and CDR2 from the germline V gene are MNHEY and SMNVEV (reference sequence). Trimming shortened V by 0 bases and J by 5 bases, and 10 bases separated the two germline ends. The CDR3 is 14 amino acids. CDR3 region: CASSLSGRGETQYF. The CDR3 DNA sequence: TGTGCCAGCAGTTTATCGGGCCGTGGGGAGACCCAGTACTTC.

V usage is TRBV24-1 and J usage is TRBJ2-3; 12 bases match TRBD2. The V and J ends lost 4 bases and 5 bases, in that order; junction bases with no gene match: 3. This CDR3 is built from 15 residues. Germline V gene lookup returns CDR1 KGHDR and CDR2 SFDVKD. The CDR3 protein is CATSETSGSGDTQYF. The CDR3 DNA is TGTGCCACCAGTGAGACTAGCGGGAGTGGAGATACGCAGTATTTT.

This clonotype has ten or more counts. The gene calls are TRBV27 and TRBJ1-1; TRBD1 matches at 8 bases. The CDR3 is 15 amino acids. Per germline, CDR1 MNHEY and CDR2 SMNVEV (reference sequence). The V segment lost 3 bases and the J segment 4 bases; nucleotides outside the gene matches: 7. For the CDR3, the DNA is TGTGCCAGCAGTTTCGAGGCAGGGGGCCGCACTGAAGCTTTCTTT. Amino acid sequence: CASSFEAGGRTEAFF.

The table lists this clonotype with many counts. The chain joins TRBV28 to TRBJ1-1; D unresolved. Trimming pared 7 bases from V and 4 bases from J, leaving 13 bases between. From germline, CDR1 is MDHEN and CDR2 SYDVKM. This CDR3 is 13 amino acids long. CDR3 residues: CASTSGLPTEAFF. In DNA, the CDR3 is TGTGCCAGCACCTCTGGGCTGCCCACTGAAGCTTTCTTT.

This clonotype was recorded many times. The V call is TRBV19, the J call TRBJ2-3, with D possibly being TRBD1 (5 bases). This CDR3 is 13 amino acids long. Germline CDR1 is LNHDA and CDR2 is SQIVND (reference sequence). Trimming stripped 6 bases from V and 5 bases from J, with 12 bases between. CDR3 protein: CASRTFREDTQYF. In DNA form, the CDR3 reads TGTGCCAGTAGGACGTTCAGGGAAGATACGCAGTATTTT. The entire variable domain, with the rest obtained from reference TRBV19 and TRBJ2-3, is as follows: DGGITQSPKYLFRKEGQNVTLSCEQNLNHDAMYWYRQDPGQGLRLIYYSQIVNDFQKGDIAEGYSVSREKKESFPLTVTSAQKNPTAFYLCASRTFREDTQYFGPGTRLTVL.

The sample holds many counts of this clonotype. CDR3 nucleotide sequence: TGTGCCAGCAGCGCTGGACCCGGCCCGGGCTATGGCTACACCTTC. Its translation is CASSAGPGPGYGYTF. The V call is TRBV7-8, the J call TRBJ1-2; D gene ambiguous. V was trimmed by 5 bases and J by 4 bases, leaving 17 bases between them. The CDR3 runs to 15 residues. Germline lookup yields CDR1 SGHVS and CDR2 FQNEAQ.

This clonotype has ten or more counts. V usage is TRBV5-1 and J usage is TRBJ2-7; 8 positions agree with TRBD2. The trim removed 5 bases at V and 6 bases at J, leaving 13 bases unmatched. In germline, CDR1 is SGHRS, CDR2 YFSETQ. The CDR3 sequence is 15 residues long. This CDR3 reads CASSFGLASSREQYF. In DNA, the CDR3 is TGCGCCAGCAGTTTCGGACTAGCTTCTTCACGCGAGCAGTACTTC.

V gene TRBV6-1 combines with J gene TRBJ2-7; 9 bases are shared with TRBD2. Germline V lookup: CDR1 MNHNS, CDR2 SASEGT. CDR3 length: 16 amino acids. V trimming: 6 bases; J trimming: 0 bases; junction bases outside the gene matches: 9. DNA for the CDR3: TGTGCCAGCAGCCCCATCGGCGGGAGGGCCTCCTACGAGCAGTACTTC. Its translation: CASSPIGGRASYEQYF.

This clonotype appeared many times. The V call is TRBV28, the J call TRBJ1-1; 9 nucleotides match TRBD1. The CDR3 loop spans 14 amino acids. Germline V gene sequence: CDR1 MDHEN, CDR2 SYDVKM. The V segment lost 5 bases and the J segment 6 bases; nucleotides outside the gene matches: 7. CDR3 in DNA: TGTGCCAGCAGTCCGGGACAGGGAGGGGCTGAAGCTTTCTTT. Amino acids: CASSPGQGGAEAFF.

The chain links TRBV10-3 to TRBJ1-2; D might be TRBD1 (6 bases). This CDR3 spans 13 amino acids. The germline V gene has CDR1 ENHRY and CDR2 SYGVKD. V was pared by 7 bases and J by 4 bases, with 13 bases between. CDR3 protein: CAIKQGGSYGYTF. The DNA of the CDR3 is TGTGCCATCAAACAGGGAGGGAGCTATGGCTACACCTTC.

This clonotype was counted a few times. The CDR3 region is CASSPTYGEQYF. The DNA for the CDR3 is TGTGCCAGCAGCCCCACCTACGGCGAGCAGTACTTC. This chain uses TRBV14 with TRBJ2-7; no firm D call. The CDR3 loop spans 12 amino acids. Germline values: CDR1 SGHDN, CDR2 FVKESK. Trimming took off 4 bases at V and 6 bases at J, with 10 bases between the two ends. Full variable domain (missing parts from reference TRBV14 and TRBJ2-7): EAGVTQFPSHSVIEKGQTVTLRCDPISGHDNLYWYRRVMGKEIKFLLHFVKESKQDESGMPNNRFLAERTGGTYSTLKVQPAELEDSGVYFCASSPTYGEQYFGPGTRLTVT.

This clonotype was seen repeatedly, ten times or more. The chain carries TRBV2 and TRBJ1-5; D is unresolved. V was trimmed by 0 bases and J by 4 bases, leaving 13 bases between them. This CDR3 spans 16 amino acids. Germline V gives CDR1 SNHLY, CDR2 FYNNEI. CDR3 protein: CASSEAGGHVNQPQHF. DNA of the CDR3: TGTGCCAGCAGTGAAGCGGGAGGGCATGTGAATCAGCCCCAGCATTTT. Variable domain in full (rest from reference TRBV2 and TRBJ1-5): EPEVTQTPSHQVTQMGQEVILRCVPISNHLYFYWYRQILGQKVEFLVSFYNNEISEKSEIFDDQFSVERPDGSNFTLKIRSTKLEDSAMYFCASSEAGGHVNQPQHFGDGTRLSIL.

The chain combines TRBV27 with TRBJ2-3; tentatively, D is TRBD2 (5 bases). CDR3 length: 14 residues. The V and J ends lost 5 bases and 6 bases respectively, with 15 bases between them. The germline V gene has CDR1 MNHEY and CDR2 SMNVEV (reference sequence). The CDR3 DNA reads as TGTGCCAGCAGTCTACTAGGCCAAGGGGATACGCAGTATTTT. As protein: CASSLLGQGDTQYF.

This clonotype was seen repeatedly, ten times or more. This sequence joins TRBV7-9 and TRBJ2-5; D gene ambiguous. The germline V gene has CDR1 SEHNR and CDR2 FQNEAQ (reference sequence). Trimming removed 4 bases at V and 4 bases at J, with 13 bases between. The CDR3 has 14 amino acids. CDR3 loop: CASSSSQGPETQYF. CDR3 in DNA: TGTGCCAGCAGCTCGTCGCAAGGGCCAGAGACCCAGTACTTC. The entire variable domain, with the rest obtained from reference TRBV7-9 and TRBJ2-5, is as follows: DTGVSQNPRHKITKRGQNVTFRCDPISEHNRLYWYRQTLGQGPEFLTYFQNEAQLEKSRLLSDRFSAERPKGSFSTLEIQRTEQGDSAMYLCASSSSQGPETQYFGPGTRLLVL.

In this sample, this clonotype turned up many times. As DNA, the CDR3 is TGTGCCAGCAGCCAAAGTGAGTTACAGTTCTTC. Translation: CASSQSELQFF. The genes are TRBV7-9 and TRBJ2-1, with D unresolved. Germline V lookup: CDR1 SEHNR, CDR2 FQNEAQ (reference sequence). Between the trimmed V and J ends, which lost 5 bases and 13 bases, there was a span of 12 bases. CDR3 length equals 11 residues.

This clonotype showed up many times. The chain combines TRBV30 with TRBJ2-5, with TRBD1 matching over 11 bases. The V and J ends lost 5 bases and 2 bases, in that order; junction bases with no gene match: 1. The germline V gene encodes CDR1 GTSNPN and CDR2 SVGIG (reference sequence). The CDR3 covers 13 residues. Here the CDR3 DNA reads TGTGCCTGGGGGACAGGGGGTCAAGAGACCCAGTACTTC. It yields the protein CAWGTGGQETQYF.

A note on this clonotype: The germline gene is not matched at one end of the junction; a read error may be the cause. V usage is TRBV7-9 and J usage is TRBJ1-2; D not certain. The CDR3 is made up of 11 amino acids. Germline V lookup: CDR1 SEHNR, CDR2 FQNEAQ (reference sequence). The CDR3 nucleotides read TGTGCCACCTACGCTAACTATGGCTACGCCTTC. This gives the protein CATYANYGYAF.

In the case of this clonotype: A much larger clone differs by one base, so this may be a read error. The V and J genes are TRBV6-1 and TRBJ1-4, with D perhaps matching TRBD1 (5 bases). Germline values: CDR1 MNHNS, CDR2 SASEGT. V lost 1 base and J lost 6, with 12 bases in between. The CDR3 runs to 15 residues. The CDR3 protein is CASSEVPSGDEKLFF. For the CDR3, the DNA is TGTGCCAGCAGTGAAGTTCCCTCGGGGGATGAAAAACTGTTTTTT.

The rearrangement uses TRBV19 and TRBJ2-1; D is uncertain. Germline V CDR1 and CDR2: LNHDA, SQIVND (reference sequence). V was pared by 5 bases and J by 0 bases, with 20 bases between. The CDR3 loop spans 18 amino acids. The CDR3 protein is CASSPLEEAPSSYNEQFF. The CDR3 nucleotides read TGTGCCAGTAGTCCCTTGGAAGAGGCCCCGAGCTCCTACAATGAGCAGTTCTTC.

At least ten counts were recorded for this clonotype. The chain uses TRBV6-1 and TRBJ2-7; 9 bases agree with TRBD1. Germline CDR1 and CDR2: MNHNS and SASEGT. The CDR3 runs 15 residues. The V gene end was trimmed by 3 bases and the J gene end by 5 bases; junction bases not matched to a gene: 8. The CDR3 sequence: CASSDSGTGKHEQYF. The CDR3 DNA follows: TGTGCCAGCAGTGATTCCGGGACAGGGAAGCACGAGCAGTACTTC.

This clonotype turned up a few times. The rearrangement uses TRBV27 and TRBJ2-7, with 9 bases that match TRBD2. Germline CDR1 reads MNHEY; CDR2 reads SMNVEV (reference sequence). Trimming at V came to 3 bases and at J to 5 bases, leaving 20 bases not matched to a gene. The length of the CDR3 is 19 residues. The CDR3 protein is CASSLQGWLVAGEDDEQYF. CDR3 in DNA: TGTGCCAGCAGTTTGCAGGGGTGGTTGGTAGCGGGAGAGGATGACGAGCAGTACTTC.

This clonotype was picked up a small number of times. This may be a read error, as it is one base from a much larger clone. This chain connects TRBV6-2 or TRBV6-3 to TRBJ2-7; the match to TRBD2 covers 7 bases. The CDR3 spans 15 residues. Per germline, CDR1 MNHEY and CDR2 SVGEGT. The DNA of the CDR3 is TGTGCCAGCAGTTACCAAGCGGGGCTTGCCTACGAGCGGTACTTC. Its protein product is CASSYQAGLAYERYF.

There are many counts of this clonotype. V is TRBV24-1 and J is TRBJ2-7; 8 bases are shared with TRBD1. The CDR3 runs to 16 residues. J was trimmed by 1 base and V by 4 bases; bases with no gene match: 8. Germline V lookup: CDR1 KGHDR, CDR2 SFDVKD. CDR3 loop: CATSDRGQEGSYEQYF. As DNA, the CDR3 is TGTGCCACCAGTGACCGGGGACAGGAGGGATCCTACGAGCAGTACTTC.